The source of this T cell receptor (beta chain) is a study of shared clonotypes between healthy human individuals. On the study more broadly: Three plates were used per donor for CD4 naive, three for CD4 memory, two for CD8 naive and one for CD8 memory.

Terminally differentiated effector memory CD45RA+ cells were excluded from the naive CD8 cells, which were CD45RO-negative and positively selected for CCR7. Produced via immunoSEQ multiplex PCR; TCRdb's table is partial and in-frame only. Of some 2 million clones in the sample, about 95% were seen once. Comment on this clone: Its antigen is currently unknown.

General study findings and limits: Across a few donors, naive CD4 shared 5% to 6.5%, naive CD8 over 3%, memory CD4 roughly 2.2%, memory CD8 0.4%. Some clonotypes were shared by all four sorted-subset donors, while others were not shared. The non-shared ones had lower generation probabilities than the shared ones.

This receptor was identified in a man aged 18-30 years in good health. The material sequenced was naive CD8+ T cells sorted from blood.

CDR3 sequence: CASSLNLAGGTSYEQYF. The CDR3 DNA follows: TGTGCCAGCAGCTTGAATCTAGCGGGAGGTACTTCCTACGAGCAGTACTTC. The rearrangement uses TRBV5-4 and TRBJ2-7; 11 bases are a match to TRBD2. V gave up 1 base and J gave up 1 base; unmatched junction bases: 7. This CDR3 is built from 17 residues. CDR1 SGHNT and CDR2 YYREEE come from the germline V gene (reference sequence).